The 5 T cell receptor beta chains in this list originate from one sample, sequenced in a study of blood T cells in healthy people across ages. A J-beta primer mix and a sample-barcoded 5' primer were used in a second PCR of about 6 to 12 cycles. A single record per CDR3 protein comes from TCRdb applying MiXCR to the 5' RACE reads. Among some 940,000 distinct CDR3 sequences listed, roughly 28% were seen once. Another study also made use of these data, one on T cells of mothers and their children.

Sequenced input: blood. These receptors originate from a woman between 35 and 50 years old in good health.

On this clonotype: Just one base apart from a much larger clone, this may be a read error. The chain combines TRBV5-1 with TRBJ2-2, with D maybe TRBD1 (6 bases). Germline V CDR1 and CDR2: SGHRS, YFSETQ. The CDR3 length is 15 residues. For the CDR3, the DNA is TGCGCCGGCAGCTTAAGGACAGTTATCACCGGGGAGCTGTTTTTT. This encodes CAGSLRTVITGELFF. The whole variable domain, remainder taken from reference TRBV5-1 and TRBJ2-2, is KAGVTQTPRYLIKTRGQQVTLSCSPISGHRSVSWYQQTPGQGLQFLFEYFSETQRNKGNFPGRFSGRQFSNSRSEMNVSTLELGDSALYLCAGSLRTVITGELFFGEGSRLTVL.

This clonotype was detected ten times or more. This chain uses TRBV12-3 or TRBV12-4 with TRBJ1-2; D gene ambiguous. There are 16 residues in the CDR3. Trimming left V 2 bases short and J 1 base short, with 14 bases between. In DNA form, the CDR3 reads TGTGCCAGCAGTTTACGGGGAAGTGGCCTTAACTATGGCTACACCTTC. Amino acids: CASSLRGSGLNYGYTF.

The chain links TRBV14 to TRBJ2-1; 12 bases line up with TRBD2. With V trimmed by 3 bases and J by 5 bases, 5 bases remained unmatched. CDR1 and CDR2 (germline): SGHDN, FVKESK. CDR3 length: 16 amino acids. CDR3 sequence (DNA): TGTGCCAGCAGCCACTACCTAGCGGGGGGGAACAATGAGCAGTTCTTC. It codes for CASSHYLAGGNNEQFF.

The chain couples TRBV29-1 to TRBJ1-1, with TRBD1 identical over 7 bases. The CDR3 covers 14 residues. V lost 3 bases, J lost 1 base, and 5 bases stayed unmatched. Germline assignment: CDR1 SQVTM and CDR2 ANQGSEA. This CDR3 is CSVDKGGSNTEAFF. Written as DNA, the CDR3 is TGCAGCGTTGATAAAGGGGGCTCGAACACTGAAGCTTTCTTT.

V gene TRBV5-1 combines with J gene TRBJ2-3; D ambiguous. V lost 0 bases and J 5 bases, leaving 10 bases between the germline ends. The CDR3 is 14 residues long. CDR1 and CDR2 from the germline V gene are SGHRS and YFSETQ. CDR3 loop: CASSLAQVGDTQYF. In DNA form, the CDR3 reads TGCGCCAGCAGCTTGGCCCAGGTGGGAGATACGCAGTATTTT. Variable domain in full (rest from reference TRBV5-1 and TRBJ2-3): KAGVTQTPRYLIKTRGQQVTLSCSPISGHRSVSWYQQTPGQGLQFLFEYFSETQRNKGNFPGRFSGRQFSNSRSEMNVSTLELGDSALYLCASSLAQVGDTQYFGPGTRLTVL.